Below, 23 T cell receptor beta chains from the same sample are listed, as sequenced in a study of shared clonotypes between healthy human individuals. As defined, naive CD8 cells were CD45RO-negative and positively selected for CCR7, with terminally differentiated effector memory CD45RA+ cells excluded. Profiling relied on immunoSEQ multiplex PCR, and the TCRdb table lists in-frame clones only, not all of them. The repertoire has about 2.2 million clones, about 93% of them found once; the top ten carry around 1.7%. The sample was naive CD8+ T cells from PBMCs. The receptors here all came from a man between 18 and 29 years old in good health. Some clones in this sample may be carry-over from other donors' samples.

The genes are TRBV28 and TRBJ2-2, with a tentative D call TRBD1 (6 bases). Looked up from germline, CDR1 is MDHEN and CDR2 is SYDVKM. This CDR3 region has 18 residues. Trimming pared 3 bases from V and 3 bases from J, leaving 20 bases between. CDR3: CASSFFGSGVKDTGELFF. CDR3 bases: TGTGCCAGCAGTTTTTTTGGTTCAGGGGTAAAGGACACCGGGGAGCTGTTTTTT.

The chain links TRBV25-1 to TRBJ2-5; D perhaps matches TRBD1 (5 bases). This CDR3 comprises 14 residues. Germline V CDR1 and CDR2: MGHDK, SYGVNS. Deletions cut 2 bases from V and 0 bases from J, with 7 bases between. This chain's CDR3 is CASSERGYQETQYF. The CDR3 nucleotides are TGTGCCAGCAGTGAAAGGGGCTACCAAGAGACCCAGTACTTC. Full variable domain (rest looked up from reference TRBV25-1 and TRBJ2-5): EADIYQTPRYLVIGTGKKITLECSQTMGHDKMYWYQQDPGMELHLIHYSYGVNSTEKGDLSSESTVSRIRTEHFPLTLESARPSHTSQYLCASSERGYQETQYFGPGTRLLVL.

V usage is TRBV7-2 and J usage is TRBJ2-5; possible D gene TRBD2, 5 bases. The germline CDR1 and CDR2 sequences are SGHTA and FQGNSA. The CDR3 is 14 amino acids. V shed 5 bases and J shed 7 bases, with 17 bases lying between them. CDR3 loop: CASSRAGSLATQYF. The CDR3 DNA follows: TGTGCCAGCAGCCGTGCAGGCTCCCTAGCGACCCAGTACTTC.

The genes are TRBV6-5 and TRBJ2-7, with TRBD1 as a possible D gene (5 bases). CDR1 and CDR2 (germline): MNHEY, SVGAGI. V lost 6 bases and J lost 3, with 15 bases in between. CDR3 size: 14 residues. For the CDR3, the DNA is TGTGCCAGCAGGGTGGGGCAGTTCTACTACGAGCAGTACTTC. Amino acid sequence: CASRVGQFYYEQYF.

The rearrangement uses TRBV14 and TRBJ1-1; no firm D call. The germline CDR1 and CDR2 sequences are SGHDN and FVKESK. V was cut by 2 bases and J by 11 bases, with 12 bases left in between. The CDR3 is 12 residues long. The CDR3 nucleotides are TGTGCCAGCAGCCAACGAGGATACGGGGCTTTCTTT. Its protein is CASSQRGYGAFF.

This clone was seen a handful of times. The chain joins TRBV9 to TRBJ1-1, with D possibly being TRBD1 (5 bases). Deletions cut 0 bases from V and 1 base from J, with 10 bases between. Germline CDR1 reads SGDLS; CDR2 reads YYNGEE. This CDR3 has 15 amino acids. The CDR3: CASSVGGGTNTEAFF. The CDR3 DNA reads TGTGCCAGCAGCGTAGGTGGAGGGACGAACACTGAAGCTTTCTTT.

The rearrangement joins TRBV7-9 to TRBJ2-6; TRBD1 aligns across 7 bases. The V and J ends lost 3 bases and 3 bases, in that order; junction bases with no gene match: 8. This CDR3 comprises 17 residues. CDR1 and CDR2 (germline): SEHNR, FQNEAQ (reference sequence). The CDR3 nucleotides read TGTGCCAGCAGCTTGGGAGAGACAGGGCGTGGGGCCAACGTCCTGACTTTC. As protein: CASSLGETGRGANVLTF.

The gene calls are TRBV6-5 and TRBJ2-1; 7 bases fit TRBD1. CDR3 length: 14 amino acids. CDR1 is MNHEY, CDR2 SVGAGI, per germline. Unmatched junction bases numbered 7, after V lost 6 bases and J lost 5 bases. The CDR3 region has the DNA TGTGCCAGCAGCGTACAGGGGACCCACAATGAGCAGTTCTTC. Translation: CASSVQGTHNEQFF.

The V call is TRBV2, the J call TRBJ2-5; D is ambiguous. CDR1 and CDR2 (germline): SNHLY, FYNNEI. V was trimmed by 8 bases and J by 4 bases, leaving 11 bases between them. The CDR3 sequence is 12 residues long. The CDR3 is CASETPGETQYF. As DNA, the CDR3 is TGTGCCAGCGAGACTCCTGGAGAGACCCAGTACTTC.

The rearrangement joins TRBV4-3 to TRBJ2-3; TRBD2 matches at 10 bases. Trimming took 3 bases from V and 2 from J; bases not matched to a gene: 11. The CDR3 totals 18 residues. Germline V gives CDR1 LGHNA, CDR2 YSLEER. The CDR3 spells CASSHHRTGTSATDTQYF. The DNA of the CDR3 is TGCGCCAGCAGCCATCATAGAACCGGGACTAGCGCCACAGATACGCAGTATTTT.

This chain links TRBV11-2 with TRBJ2-6; TRBD2 is a possible D gene (7 bases). The V end lost 6 bases, the J end lost 5 bases, and 17 bases lay between the germline ends. CDR3 length equals 16 residues. Germline CDR1 and CDR2: SGHAT and FQNNGV. The chain's CDR3 is CASRQLQGGRANVLTF. CDR3 sequence (DNA): TGTGCCAGCAGACAGCTACAGGGAGGGAGGGCCAACGTCCTGACTTTC.

The rearrangement uses TRBV5-1 and TRBJ1-1; D ambiguous. The CDR3 is made up of 15 amino acids. V lost 0 bases to trimming and J lost 0 bases, with 9 bases between them. Germline V gene sequence: CDR1 SGHRS, CDR2 YFSETQ. CDR3 residues: CASSLAPGLNTEAFF. The CDR3 DNA reads TGCGCCAGCAGCTTGGCCCCAGGTTTGAACACTGAAGCTTTCTTT.

The rearrangement links TRBV5-4 to TRBJ1-1; D is unresolved. The CDR3 loop spans 14 amino acids. Germline values: CDR1 SGHNT, CDR2 YYREEE (reference sequence). Trimming shortened V by 0 bases and J by 0 bases, and 6 bases separated the two germline ends. CDR3 sequence reads: CASSLALMNTEAFF. The DNA of the CDR3 is TGTGCCAGCAGCTTGGCCCTAATGAACACTGAAGCTTTCTTT.

This chain links TRBV7-9 with TRBJ2-1; 9 nucleotides match TRBD2. V was pared by 1 base and J by 7 bases, with 11 bases of the junction left unmatched. The CDR3 consists of 17 residues. Per germline, CDR1 SEHNR and CDR2 FQNEAQ (reference sequence). CDR3 protein: CASSLVFAGGPENEQFF. The CDR3 DNA follows: TGTGCCAGCAGCTTAGTGTTTGCGGGAGGGCCGGAGAATGAGCAGTTCTTC.

The chain couples TRBV7-9 to TRBJ2-6, with D perhaps assigned TRBD1 or TRBD2 (5 bases each). The germline gives CDR1 SEHNR, CDR2 FQNEAQ (reference sequence). This CDR3 spans 16 amino acids. Between the trimmed V and J ends, which lost 5 bases and 0 bases, there was a span of 11 bases. CDR3 region: CASSPVGASGANVLTF. CDR3 coding DNA: TGTGCCAGCAGCCCGGTCGGGGCCTCTGGGGCCAACGTCCTGACTTTC.

V and J are TRBV10-3 and TRBJ1-1, with unresolved D. This CDR3 region has 14 residues. Per the germline V gene, CDR1 is ENHRY and CDR2 is SYGVKD. V was shortened by 0 bases and J by 1 base, with 6 bases between the two germline ends. The CDR3 coding sequence is TGTGCCATCAGTGAGTCTGTCGGGAACACTGAAGCTTTCTTT. Translating gives CAISESVGNTEAFF.

The chain joins TRBV27 to TRBJ2-1, with 12 bases fitting TRBD2. The germline V gene has CDR1 MNHEY and CDR2 SMNVEV (reference sequence). This CDR3 has 18 amino acids. J lost 4 bases, V lost 4 bases, and 11 bases had no gene match. DNA of the CDR3: TGTGCCAGCAGTTATACCCGGACTAGCGGGGTCGATTACAATGAGCAGTTCTTC. Its protein is CASSYTRTSGVDYNEQFF.

The chain combines TRBV4-1 with TRBJ2-7, with D possibly TRBD1 on 6 matching bases. CDR1 and CDR2 (germline): MGHRA, YSYEKL. V was cut by 1 base and J by 3 bases, with 13 bases left in between. This CDR3 region has 15 residues. For the CDR3, the DNA is TGCGCCAGCAGCCAAGGGGCAGGGGAACTCTACGAGCAGTACTTC. This codes for CASSQGAGELYEQYF.

The genes are TRBV9 and TRBJ1-2; TRBD1 agrees at 9 bases. Unmatched junction bases numbered 14, after V lost 2 bases and J lost 6 bases. Per germline, CDR1 SGDLS and CDR2 YYNGEE. This CDR3 comprises 17 residues. CDR3 bases: TGTGCCAGCAGCGTTTTCTCTATCGGGACAGGGTACAATGGCTACACCTTC. Protein: CASSVFSIGTGYNGYTF.

V is TRBV15 and J is TRBJ1-3, with a tentative D call TRBD1 (5 bases). Germline values: CDR1 LNHNV, CDR2 YYDKDF (reference sequence). Trimming took off 0 bases at V and 3 bases at J, with 12 bases between the two ends. CDR3 length: 16 amino acids. The CDR3 reads CATSRDQRGYGNTIYF. The CDR3 coding sequence is TGTGCCACCAGCAGAGATCAACGGGGGTATGGAAACACCATATATTTT.

This chain uses TRBV6-1 with TRBJ2-7; tentatively, D is TRBD1 or TRBD2 (5 bases each). Germline CDR1 is MNHNS and CDR2 is SASEGT. V lost 3 bases and J lost 10, with 16 bases in between. The CDR3 is 13 residues long. DNA of the CDR3: TGTGCCAGCAGTGATAGACTCGTGGGGGAACAGTACTTC. It yields the protein CASSDRLVGEQYF.

The chain links TRBV29-1 to TRBJ2-7; D is possibly TRBD1 (6 bases). The CDR3 extends over 12 amino acids. Germline CDR1 and CDR2: SQVTM and ANQGSEA. V lost 6 bases, J lost 3 bases, and 12 bases lay in between. CDR3 nucleotides: TGCAGCGTCGAGGACAGACGCTACGAGCAGTACTTC. Its protein product is CSVEDRRYEQYF.

This chain joins TRBV6-1 and TRBJ2-7; no clear D. V lost 7 bases to trimming and J lost 5 bases, with 21 bases between them. The CDR3 has 15 residues. Germline values: CDR1 MNHNS, CDR2 SASEGT. This chain's CDR3 is CASTPGDIVFHEQYF. Here the CDR3 DNA reads TGTGCCAGCACCCCCGGAGACATCGTGTTCCACGAGCAGTACTTC.